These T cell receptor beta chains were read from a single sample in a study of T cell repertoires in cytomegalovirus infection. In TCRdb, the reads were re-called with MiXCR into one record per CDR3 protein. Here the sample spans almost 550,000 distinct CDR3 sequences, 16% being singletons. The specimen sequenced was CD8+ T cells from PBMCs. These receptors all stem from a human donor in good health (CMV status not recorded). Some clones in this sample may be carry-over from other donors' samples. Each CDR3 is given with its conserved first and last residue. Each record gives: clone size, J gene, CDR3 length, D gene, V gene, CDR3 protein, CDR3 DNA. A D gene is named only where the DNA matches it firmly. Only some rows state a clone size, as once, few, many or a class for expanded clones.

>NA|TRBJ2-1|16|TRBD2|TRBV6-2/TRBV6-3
CASSRTRDYILIEQFF
TGTGCCAGCAGCCGCACCCGGGACTACATATTAATTGAGCAGTTCTTC
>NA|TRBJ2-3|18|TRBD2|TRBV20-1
CSALDFDDTSGGTDTQYF
TGCAGTGCCTTGGACTTTGACGACACTAGCGGGGGAACAGATACGCAGTATTTT
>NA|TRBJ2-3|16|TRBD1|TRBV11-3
CASSARTGGAGDTQYF
TGTGCCAGCAGCGCCCGGACAGGGGGCGCGGGGGATACGCAGTATTTT
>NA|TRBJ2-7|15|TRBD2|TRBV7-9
CASSAGLAGSYEQYF
TGTGCCAGCAGCGCCGGACTAGCGGGATCCTACGAGCAGTACTTC
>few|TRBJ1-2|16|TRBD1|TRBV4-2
CASSQGFVTGGYGYTF
TGTGCCAGCAGCCAAGGGTTCGTGACAGGGGGCTATGGCTACACCTTC
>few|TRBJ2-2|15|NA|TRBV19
CASSKSGVDTGELFF
TGTGCCAGTAGTAAGTCGGGCGTGGACACCGGGGAGCTGTTTTTT
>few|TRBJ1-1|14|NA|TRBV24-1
CATSDSTDNTEAFF
TGTGCCACCAGTGATTCCACTGATAACACTGAAGCTTTCTTT
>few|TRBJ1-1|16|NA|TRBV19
CASSIGLRRGNTEAFF
TGTGCCAGTAGTATTGGACTTCGAAGGGGAAACACTGAAGCTTTCTTT
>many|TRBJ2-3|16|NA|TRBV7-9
CASSLAGGIRTDTQYF
TGTGCCAGCAGCTTAGCGGGGGGAATCCGCACAGATACGCAGTATTTT
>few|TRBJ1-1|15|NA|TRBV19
CASTPPPDSSTEAFF
TGTGCCAGTACCCCTCCCCCGGACAGTTCCACTGAAGCTTTCTTT
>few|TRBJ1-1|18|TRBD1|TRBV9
CASSFRPGTGGRNTEAFF
TGTGCCAGCAGCTTTCGACCCGGGACAGGGGGCCGGAACACTGAAGCTTTCTTT
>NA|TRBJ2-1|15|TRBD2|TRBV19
CASTPCGRGGNEQFF
TGTGCCAGTACCCCTTGTGGGCGGGGGGGCAATGAGCAGTTCTTC
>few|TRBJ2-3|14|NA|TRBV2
CASSEALVRDTQYF
TGTGCCAGCAGTGAAGCGCTTGTGAGAGATACGCAGTATTTT
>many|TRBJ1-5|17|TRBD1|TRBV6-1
CASSLQWGDRGNQPQHF
TGTGCCAGCAGCCTCCAGTGGGGAGACAGGGGGAATCAGCCCCAGCATTTT
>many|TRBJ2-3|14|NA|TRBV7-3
CASSLDAYADTQYF
TGTGCCAGCAGCTTAGACGCCTATGCAGATACGCAGTATTTT
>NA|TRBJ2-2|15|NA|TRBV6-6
CAGSLGARGTGELFF
TGTGCCGGCAGTTTGGGGGCGCGGGGCACCGGGGAGCTGTTTTTT
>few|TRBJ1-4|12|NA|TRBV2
CASLGRHEKLFF
TGTGCCAGCCTTGGTAGGCATGAAAAACTGTTTTTT
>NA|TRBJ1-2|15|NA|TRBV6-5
CASSYFQGMGYGYTF
TGTGCCAGCAGTTACTTTCAGGGAATGGGGTATGGCTACACCTTC
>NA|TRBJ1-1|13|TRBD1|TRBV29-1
CSAATGEKAEAFF
TGCAGCGCCGCGACAGGGGAAAAGGCGGAAGCTTTCTTT
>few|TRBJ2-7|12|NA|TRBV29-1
CSVEPQGNEQYF
TGCAGCGTCGAGCCTCAGGGGAATGAGCAGTACTTC
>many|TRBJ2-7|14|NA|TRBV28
CASSFVRGSYEQYF
TGTGCCAGCAGTTTTGTCAGGGGTTCCTACGAGCAGTACTTC
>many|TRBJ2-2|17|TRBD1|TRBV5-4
CASSLGPQGAATGELFF
TGTGCCAGCAGCTTGGGCCCACAGGGGGCGGCCACCGGGGAGCTGTTTTTT
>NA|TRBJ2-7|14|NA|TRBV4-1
CASSQEQAYYEQYF
TGCGCCAGCAGCCAAGAACAGGCGTACTACGAGCAGTACTTC